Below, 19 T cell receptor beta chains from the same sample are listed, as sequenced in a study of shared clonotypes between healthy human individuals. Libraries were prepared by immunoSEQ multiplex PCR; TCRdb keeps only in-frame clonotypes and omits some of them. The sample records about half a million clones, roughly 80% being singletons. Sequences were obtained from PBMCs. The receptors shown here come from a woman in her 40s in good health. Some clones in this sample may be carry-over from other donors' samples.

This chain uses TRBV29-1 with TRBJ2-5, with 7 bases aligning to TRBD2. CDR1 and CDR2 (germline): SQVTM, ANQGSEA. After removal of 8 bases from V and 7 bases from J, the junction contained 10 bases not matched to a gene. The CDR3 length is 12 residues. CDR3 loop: CSSGEGGVTQYF. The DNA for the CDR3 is TGCAGCTCTGGGGAGGGTGGGGTGACCCAGTACTTC.

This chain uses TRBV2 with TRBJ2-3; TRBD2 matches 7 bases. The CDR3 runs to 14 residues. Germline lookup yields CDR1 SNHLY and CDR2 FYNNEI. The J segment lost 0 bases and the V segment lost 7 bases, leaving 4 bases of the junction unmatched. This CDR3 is CASKGLPSTDTQYF. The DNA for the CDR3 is TGTGCCAGCAAGGGACTACCTAGCACAGATACGCAGTATTTT.

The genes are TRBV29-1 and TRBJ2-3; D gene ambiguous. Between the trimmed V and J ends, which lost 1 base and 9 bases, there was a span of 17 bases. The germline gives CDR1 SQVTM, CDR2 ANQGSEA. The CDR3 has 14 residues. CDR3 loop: CSVEAQDGVGTQYF. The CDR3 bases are TGCAGCGTTGAAGCACAAGACGGCGTAGGGACGCAGTATTTT.

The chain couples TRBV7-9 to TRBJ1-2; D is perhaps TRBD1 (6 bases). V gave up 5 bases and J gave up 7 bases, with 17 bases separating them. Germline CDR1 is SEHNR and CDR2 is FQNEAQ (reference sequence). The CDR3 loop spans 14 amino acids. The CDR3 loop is CASSLRGGPTGYTF. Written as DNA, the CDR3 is TGTGCCAGCAGCCTCCGAGGGGGTCCTACTGGCTACACCTTC.

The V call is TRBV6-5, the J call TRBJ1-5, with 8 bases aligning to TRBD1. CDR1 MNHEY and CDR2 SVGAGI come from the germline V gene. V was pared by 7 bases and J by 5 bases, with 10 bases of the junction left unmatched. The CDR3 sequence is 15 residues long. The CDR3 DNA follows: TGTGCCAGCACCTCGCCCCACAGGGGGGATCAGCCCCAGCATTTT. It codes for CASTSPHRGDQPQHF.

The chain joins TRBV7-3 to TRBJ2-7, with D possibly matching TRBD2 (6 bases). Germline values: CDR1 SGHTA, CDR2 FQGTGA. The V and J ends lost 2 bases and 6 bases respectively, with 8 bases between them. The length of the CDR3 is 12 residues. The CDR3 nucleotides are TGTGCCAGCAGCTTATTCGGGGGCGAGCAGTACTTC. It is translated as CASSLFGGEQYF. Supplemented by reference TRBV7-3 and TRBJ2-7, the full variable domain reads GAGVSQTPSNKVTEKGKYVELRCDPISGHTALYWYRQSLGQGPEFLIYFQGTGAADDSGLPNDRFFAVRPEGSVSTLKIQRTERGDSAVYLCASSLFGGEQYFGPGTRLTVT.

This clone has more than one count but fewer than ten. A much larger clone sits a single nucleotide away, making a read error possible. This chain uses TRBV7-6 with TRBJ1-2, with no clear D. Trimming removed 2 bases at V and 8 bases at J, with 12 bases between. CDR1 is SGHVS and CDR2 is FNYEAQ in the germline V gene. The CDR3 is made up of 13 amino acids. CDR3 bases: TGTGCCAGCAGCTTAAGCCGAGGCGGAGGCTACACCTTC. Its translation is CASSLSRGGGYTF.

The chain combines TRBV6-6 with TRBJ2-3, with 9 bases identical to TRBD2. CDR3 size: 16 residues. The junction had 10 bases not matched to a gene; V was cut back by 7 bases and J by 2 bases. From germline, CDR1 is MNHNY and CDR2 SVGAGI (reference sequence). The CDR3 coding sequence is TGTGCCAGCAACCGAAGGCGGGAGGGACCCACAGATACGCAGTATTTT. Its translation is CASNRRREGPTDTQYF.

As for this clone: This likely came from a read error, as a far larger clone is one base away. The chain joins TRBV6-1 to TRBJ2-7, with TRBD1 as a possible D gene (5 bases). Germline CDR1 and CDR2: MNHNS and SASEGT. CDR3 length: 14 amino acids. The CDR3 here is CASSDKGSPSERYF. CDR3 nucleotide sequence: TGTGCCAGCAGTGACAAGGGGTCCCCCTCCGAGCGGTACTTC.

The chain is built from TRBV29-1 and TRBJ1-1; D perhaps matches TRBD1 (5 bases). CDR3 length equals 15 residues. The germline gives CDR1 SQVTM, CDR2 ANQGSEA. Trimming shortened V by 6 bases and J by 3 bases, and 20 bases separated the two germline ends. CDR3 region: CSVPSGGDMDTEAFF. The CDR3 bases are TGCAGCGTCCCATCGGGGGGTGATATGGACACTGAAGCTTTCTTT.

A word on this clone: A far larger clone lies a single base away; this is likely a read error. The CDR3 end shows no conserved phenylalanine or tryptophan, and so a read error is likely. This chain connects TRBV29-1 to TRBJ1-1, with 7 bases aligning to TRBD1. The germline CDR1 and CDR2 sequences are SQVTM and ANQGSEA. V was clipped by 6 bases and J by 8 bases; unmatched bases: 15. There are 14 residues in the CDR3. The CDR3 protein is CSVANRDSFLEAFS. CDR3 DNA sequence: TGCAGCGTAGCAAACCGGGACAGCTTTTTAGAAGCTTTCTCT.

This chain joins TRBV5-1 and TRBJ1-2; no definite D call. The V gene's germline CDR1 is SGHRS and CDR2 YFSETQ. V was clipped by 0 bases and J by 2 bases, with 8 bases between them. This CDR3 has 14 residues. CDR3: CASSLGSPNYGYTF. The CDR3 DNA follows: TGCGCCAGCAGCTTGGGTTCCCCGAACTATGGCTACACCTTC. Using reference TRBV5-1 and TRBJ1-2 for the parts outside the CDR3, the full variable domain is KAGVTQTPRYLIKTRGQQVTLSCSPISGHRSVSWYQQTPGQGLQFLFEYFSETQRNKGNFPGRFSGRQFSNSRSEMNVSTLELGDSALYLCASSLGSPNYGYTFGSGTRLTVV.

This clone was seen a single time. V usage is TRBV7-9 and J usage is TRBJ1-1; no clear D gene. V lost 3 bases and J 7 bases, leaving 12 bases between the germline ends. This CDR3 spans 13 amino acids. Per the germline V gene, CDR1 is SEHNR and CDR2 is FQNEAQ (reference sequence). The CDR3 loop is CASSLADGSEAFF. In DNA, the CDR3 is TGTGCCAGCAGCTTGGCGGACGGGAGTGAAGCTTTCTTT.

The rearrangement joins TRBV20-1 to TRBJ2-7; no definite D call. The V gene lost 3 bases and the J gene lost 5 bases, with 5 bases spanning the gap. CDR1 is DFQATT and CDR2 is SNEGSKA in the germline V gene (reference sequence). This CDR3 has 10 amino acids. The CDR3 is CSASHHEQYF. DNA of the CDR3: TGCAGTGCTAGTCACCACGAGCAGTACTTC.

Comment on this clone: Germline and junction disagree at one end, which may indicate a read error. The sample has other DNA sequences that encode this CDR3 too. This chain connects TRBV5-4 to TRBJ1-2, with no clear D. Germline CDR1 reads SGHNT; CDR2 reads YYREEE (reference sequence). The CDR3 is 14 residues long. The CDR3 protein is CASSLDRGSYCYTF. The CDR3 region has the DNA TGCGCCAGCAGCTTGGATCGGGGTAGCTATTGCTACACCTTC.

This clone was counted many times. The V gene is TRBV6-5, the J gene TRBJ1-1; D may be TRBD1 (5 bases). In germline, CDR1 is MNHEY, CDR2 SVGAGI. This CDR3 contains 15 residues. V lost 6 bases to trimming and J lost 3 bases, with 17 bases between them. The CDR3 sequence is CASRHSYRGYTEAFF. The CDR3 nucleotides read TGTGCCAGCAGGCACAGCTATAGGGGTTACACTGAAGCTTTCTTT.

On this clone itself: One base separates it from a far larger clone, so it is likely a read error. This CDR3 reads CAWVGQNSYEQYF. The CDR3 DNA is TGTGCCTGGGTGGGACAAAACTCCTACGAGCAGTACTTC. The chain combines TRBV30 with TRBJ2-7; possibly TRBD1 for D (6 bases). The CDR3 is 13 residues long. V lost 5 bases and J 0 bases, leaving 11 bases between the germline ends. CDR1 is GTSNPN, CDR2 SVGIG, per germline (reference sequence).

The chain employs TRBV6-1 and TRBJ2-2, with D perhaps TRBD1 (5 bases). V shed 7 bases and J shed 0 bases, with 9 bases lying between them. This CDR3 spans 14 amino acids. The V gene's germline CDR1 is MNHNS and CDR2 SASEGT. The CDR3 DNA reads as TGTGCCAGCAAGACAGACCCGAACACCGGGGAGCTGTTTTTT. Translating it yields CASKTDPNTGELFF.

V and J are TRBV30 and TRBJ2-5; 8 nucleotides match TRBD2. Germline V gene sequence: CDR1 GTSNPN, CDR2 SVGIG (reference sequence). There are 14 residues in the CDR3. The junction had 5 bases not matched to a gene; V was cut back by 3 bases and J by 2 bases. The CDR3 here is CAWRPGLDQETQYF. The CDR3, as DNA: TGTGCCTGGAGGCCGGGACTAGATCAAGAGACCCAGTACTTC. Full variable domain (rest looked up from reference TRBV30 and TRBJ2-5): SQTIHQWPATLVQPVGSPLSLECTVEGTSNPNLYWYRQAAGRGLQLLFYSVGIGQISSEVPQNLSASRPQDRQFILSSKKLLLSDSGFYLCAWRPGLDQETQYFGPGTRLLVL.